These 9 T cell receptor beta chains were sequenced from one sample in a study of cytomegalovirus exposure and HLA in healthy donors. 13 Jbeta primers and 60 Vbeta primers were used for the PCR. Repertoires were generated with immunoSEQ multiplex PCR, while TCRdb's copy carries only in-frame clones and drops some. The data hold about 130,000 clones, with roughly 73% observed a single time. Sequencing was carried out using PBMCs. These receptors originate from a man in his sixties in good health and CMV-seropositive.

The chain links TRBV10-3 to TRBJ2-5; D may be TRBD1 (6 bases). V was clipped by 6 bases and J by 2 bases, with 19 bases between them. CDR1 is ENHRY and CDR2 is SYGVKD in the germline V gene. CDR3 length equals 16 residues. CDR3 in amino acids: CAIRNRVFEGQETQYF. DNA for the CDR3: TGTGCCATCAGGAACAGGGTGTTTGAGGGTCAAGAGACCCAGTACTTC.

The V and J genes are TRBV7-9 and TRBJ1-1; 12 positions agree with TRBD1. Trimming took 6 bases from V and 11 from J; bases not matched to a gene: 7. Germline loops: CDR1 SEHNR, CDR2 FQNEAQ (reference sequence). This CDR3 has 13 amino acids. In nucleotides, the CDR3 is TGTGCCAGCAGTTTGCCGGGACAGGGGGCCGCTTTCTTT. Residues: CASSLPGQGAAFF.

The rearrangement joins TRBV10-2 to TRBJ2-5; 11 bases map to TRBD1. Germline CDR1 WSHSY, CDR2 SAAADI. The length of the CDR3 is 14 residues. V lost 3 bases and J lost 7; bases outside the gene matches: 4. CDR3 DNA sequence: TGCGCCAGCAGTGATGGGGGACAGGGGGTGACCCAGTACTTC. This gives the protein CASSDGGQGVTQYF.

The chain carries TRBV19 and TRBJ2-2, with TRBD1 matching 7 bases. V lost 10 bases to trimming and J lost 3 bases; unmatched junction nucleotides: 8. This CDR3 spans 14 amino acids. Germline V gene data show CDR1 as LNHDA and CDR2 as SQIVND (reference sequence). CDR3 loop: CATRDRDHTGELFF. In DNA, the CDR3 is TGTGCCACCAGAGACAGGGATCACACCGGGGAGCTGTTTTTT. The full variable domain, rest sourced from reference TRBV19 and TRBJ2-2, is DGGITQSPKYLFRKEGQNVTLSCEQNLNHDAMYWYRQDPGQGLRLIYYSQIVNDFQKGDIAEGYSVSREKKESFPLTVTSAQKNPTAFYLCATRDRDHTGELFFGEGSRLTVL.

This clone was seen only a few times. The genes are TRBV10-2 and TRBJ2-2; tentatively, D is TRBD2 (6 bases). The length of the CDR3 is 14 residues. From germline, CDR1 is WSHSY and CDR2 SAAADI. Trimming removed 1 base at V and 8 bases at J, with 11 bases between. CDR3 DNA sequence: TGCGCCAGCAGTGAGTGGGGGGTGAAAGGGGAGCTGTTTTTT. Its translation: CASSEWGVKGELFF.

This chain connects TRBV29-1 to TRBJ1-1, with 9 bases aligning to TRBD1. The junction had 4 bases not matched to a gene; V was cut back by 4 bases and J by 4 bases. The CDR3 sequence is 13 residues long. The V gene's germline CDR1 is SQVTM and CDR2 ANQGSEA. CDR3 coding DNA: TGCAGCGTTGGGGCGACAGGGGGCACTGAAGCTTTCTTT. It yields the protein CSVGATGGTEAFF.

The chain carries TRBV10-3 and TRBJ1-1; TRBD1 might be the D (5 bases). V was clipped by 9 bases and J by 1 base, with 9 bases between them. The germline V gene encodes CDR1 ENHRY and CDR2 SYGVKD. CDR3 size: 12 residues. This CDR3 is CAMAGSNTEAFF. CDR3 nucleotide sequence: TGTGCCATGGCAGGGTCGAACACTGAAGCTTTCTTT.

The V and J genes are TRBV5-1 and TRBJ2-5; D unresolved. V dropped 3 bases and J dropped 5 bases, with 8 bases sitting between them. The CDR3 is 12 amino acids. Per germline, CDR1 SGHRS and CDR2 YFSETQ. The CDR3 protein is CASSSNAETQYF. CDR3 sequence (DNA): TGCGCCAGCAGCTCAAACGCGGAGACCCAGTACTTC.

In its sample, this clone was seen a few times. This sequence joins TRBV2 and TRBJ2-3, with D tentatively TRBD2 (6 bases). The CDR3 covers 17 residues. Trimming removed 2 bases at V and 0 bases at J, with 15 bases between. Germline V gene data show CDR1 as SNHLY and CDR2 as FYNNEI. The CDR3 loop reads CASSEYSGAFSTDTQYF. CDR3 bases: TGTGCCAGCAGTGAATATTCGGGAGCATTTAGCACAGATACGCAGTATTTT.